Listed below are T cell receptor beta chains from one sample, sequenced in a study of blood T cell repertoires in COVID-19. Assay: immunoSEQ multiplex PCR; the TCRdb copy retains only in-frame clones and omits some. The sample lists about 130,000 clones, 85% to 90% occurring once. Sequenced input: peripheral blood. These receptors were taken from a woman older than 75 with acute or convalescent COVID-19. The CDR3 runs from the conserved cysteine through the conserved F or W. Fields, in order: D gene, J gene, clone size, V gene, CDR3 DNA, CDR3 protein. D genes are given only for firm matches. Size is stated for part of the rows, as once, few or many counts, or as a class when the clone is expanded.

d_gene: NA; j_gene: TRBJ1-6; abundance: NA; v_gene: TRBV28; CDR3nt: TGTGCCCTCAGCGTTGCAGGACGGGGTTCACCCCTCCACTTT; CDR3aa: CALSVAGRGSPLHF
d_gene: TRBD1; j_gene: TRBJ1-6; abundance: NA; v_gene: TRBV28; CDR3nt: TGTGCCAGCAGCCTGGGACAGGGAAGGTCACCCCTCCACTTT; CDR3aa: CASSLGQGRSPLHF
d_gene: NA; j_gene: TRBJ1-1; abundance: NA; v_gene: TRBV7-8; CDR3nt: TGTGCCAGCAGTATAACCCCAGGCAGGAACACTGAAGCTTTCTTT; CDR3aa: CASSITPGRNTEAFF
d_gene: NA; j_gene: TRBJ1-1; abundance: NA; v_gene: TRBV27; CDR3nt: TGTGCCAGCAGCCCCTCCTACCTGAACACTGAAGCTTTCTTT; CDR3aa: CASSPSYLNTEAFF
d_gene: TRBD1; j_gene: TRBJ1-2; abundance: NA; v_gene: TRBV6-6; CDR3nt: TGTGCCAGCAGTACCTTGACAGGGGAGGGCTACACCTTC; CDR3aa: CASSTLTGEGYTF
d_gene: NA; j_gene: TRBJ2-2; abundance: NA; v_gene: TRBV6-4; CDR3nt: TGTGCCAGCAGTGATGAGGCGGGCGGGGAGCTGTTTTTT; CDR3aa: CASSDEAGGELFF
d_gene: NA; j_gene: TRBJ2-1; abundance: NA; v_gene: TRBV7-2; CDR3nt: TGTGCCAGCAGCAAAGCCCAACGAAATGAGCAGTTCTTC; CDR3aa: CASSKAQRNEQFF
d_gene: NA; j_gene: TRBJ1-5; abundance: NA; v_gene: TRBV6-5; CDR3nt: TGTGCCAGCAGTCTGAAGGGGAATAGCAATCAGCCCCAGCATTTT; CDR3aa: CASSLKGNSNQPQHF
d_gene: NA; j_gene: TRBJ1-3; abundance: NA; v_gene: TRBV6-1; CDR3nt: TGTGCCAGCAGCTACGACAGAAATCCTGGAAACACCATATATTTT; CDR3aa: CASSYDRNPGNTIYF
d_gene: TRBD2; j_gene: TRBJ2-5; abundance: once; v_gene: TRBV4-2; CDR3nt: TGTGCCAGCAGCCCGGGGCCTAGCGGGGGGGCCGAAGAGACCCAGTACTTC; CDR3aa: CASSPGPSGGAEETQYF
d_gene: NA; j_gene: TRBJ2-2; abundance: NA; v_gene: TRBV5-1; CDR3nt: TGCGCCAGCAGCCACGGGACACAAAACACCGGGGAGCTGTTTTTT; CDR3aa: CASSHGTQNTGELFF
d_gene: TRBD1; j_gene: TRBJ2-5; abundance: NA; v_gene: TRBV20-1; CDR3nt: TGCAGCACAGGGGTTAGAGAGACCCAGTACTTC; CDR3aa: CSTGVRETQYF
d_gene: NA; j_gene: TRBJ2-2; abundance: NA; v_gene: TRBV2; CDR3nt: TGTGCCAGCAAGTCAGCGGAGGGCGGGGAGCTGTTTTTT; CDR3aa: CASKSAEGGELFF
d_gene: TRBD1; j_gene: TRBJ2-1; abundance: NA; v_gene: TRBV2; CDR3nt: TGTGCCAGCAGTGAAAGTAGGGACAGGGTCGGCAATGAGCAGTTCTTC; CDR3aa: CASSESRDRVGNEQFF
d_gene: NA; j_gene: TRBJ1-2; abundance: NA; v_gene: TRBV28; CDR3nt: TGTGCCAGCAGCGGGGGGCTACAGAACTTGTGGTATGGCTACACCTTC; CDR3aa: CASSGGLQNLWYGYTF
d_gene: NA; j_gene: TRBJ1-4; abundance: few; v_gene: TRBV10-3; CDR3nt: TGTGCCATCAGTGAAGGACTATCCGAGGAAAAACTGTTTTTT; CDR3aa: CAISEGLSEEKLFF
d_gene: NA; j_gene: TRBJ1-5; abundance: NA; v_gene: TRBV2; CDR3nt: TGTGCCAGCAGGACAGGATATAGCAATCAGCCCCAGCATTTT; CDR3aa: CASRTGYSNQPQHF
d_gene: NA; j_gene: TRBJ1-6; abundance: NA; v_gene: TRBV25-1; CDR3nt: TGTGCCAGCAGTAACCGGGAGAATAATTCACCCCTCCACTTT; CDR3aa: CASSNRENNSPLHF
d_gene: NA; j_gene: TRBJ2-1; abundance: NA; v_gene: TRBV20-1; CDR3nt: TGCAGTGCTAGTTTGAGGCTCCCCCCACCGCAGTTCTTC; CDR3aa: CSASLRLPPPQFF
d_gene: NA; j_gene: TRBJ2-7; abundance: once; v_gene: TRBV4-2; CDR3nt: TGTGCCAGCAGCCGATTTGGGGGCGCCTACGAGCAGTACTTC; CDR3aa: CASSRFGGAYEQYF
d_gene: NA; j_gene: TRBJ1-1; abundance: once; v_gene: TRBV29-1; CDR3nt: TGCAGCGCCGGAACAGGGATGTCCACTGAAGCTTTCTTT; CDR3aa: CSAGTGMSTEAFF
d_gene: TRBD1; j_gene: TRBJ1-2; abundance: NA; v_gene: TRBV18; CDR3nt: TGTGCCAGCTCACAGGGACAGGTTAGCTATGGCTACACCTTC; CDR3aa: CASSQGQVSYGYTF
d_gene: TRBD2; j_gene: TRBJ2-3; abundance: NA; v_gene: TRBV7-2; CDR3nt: TGTGCCAGCACGCGGGGGACTGGCACAGATACGCAGTATTTT; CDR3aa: CASTRGTGTDTQYF
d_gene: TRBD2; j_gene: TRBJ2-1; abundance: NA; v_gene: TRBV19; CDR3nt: TGTGCCAGTAGTATCAGCGGGGGGCGGAATGAGCAGTTCTTC; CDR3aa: CASSISGGRNEQFF
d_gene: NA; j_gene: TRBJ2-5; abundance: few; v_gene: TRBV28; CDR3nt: TGTGCCAGCAGTACTGCTAGGGGGACCAGGACCCAGTACTTC; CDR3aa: CASSTARGTRTQYF
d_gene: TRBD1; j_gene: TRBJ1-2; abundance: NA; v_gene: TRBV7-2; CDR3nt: TGTGCCAGCAGCTTAGCTGGGGACAGGGGGCACTATGGCTACACCTTC; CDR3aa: CASSLAGDRGHYGYTF
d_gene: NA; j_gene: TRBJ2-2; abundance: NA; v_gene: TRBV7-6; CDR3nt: TGTGCCAGCAGCTATGGACAGTCTCTGGACACCGGGGAGCTGTTTTTT; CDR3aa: CASSYGQSLDTGELFF
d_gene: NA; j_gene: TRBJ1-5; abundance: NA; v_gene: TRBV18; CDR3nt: TGTGCCAGCTCAGACATGTTCAATCAGCCCCAGCATTTT; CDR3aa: CASSDMFNQPQHF
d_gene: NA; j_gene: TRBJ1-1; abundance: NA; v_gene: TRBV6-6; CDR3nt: TGTGCCAGCATCCTGACAGTTATGAACACTGAAGCTTTCTTT; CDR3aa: CASILTVMNTEAFF
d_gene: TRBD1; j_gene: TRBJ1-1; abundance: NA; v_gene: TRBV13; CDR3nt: TGTGCCAGCAGCTTAGAAAGGGGGCGGACTGAAGCTTTCTTT; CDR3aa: CASSLERGRTEAFF
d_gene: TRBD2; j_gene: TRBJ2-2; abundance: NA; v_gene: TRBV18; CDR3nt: TGTGCCAGCTCACCTGCTAGCGGGGGCCTTAACACCGGGGAGCTGTTTTTT; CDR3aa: CASSPASGGLNTGELFF
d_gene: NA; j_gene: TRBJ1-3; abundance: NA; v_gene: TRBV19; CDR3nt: TGTGCCAGTAGTCTGACAGGCGGCTCTGGAAACACCATATATTTT; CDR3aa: CASSLTGGSGNTIYF
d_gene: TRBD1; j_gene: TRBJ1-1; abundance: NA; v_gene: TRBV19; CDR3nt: TGTGCCAGTAGTCACCCGGGACAGGGCGACACTGAAGCTTTCTTT; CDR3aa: CASSHPGQGDTEAFF
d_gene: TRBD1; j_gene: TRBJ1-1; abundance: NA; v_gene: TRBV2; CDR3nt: TGTGCCAGCAGTGAAACGGGACAGACTGAAGCTTTCTTT; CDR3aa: CASSETGQTEAFF
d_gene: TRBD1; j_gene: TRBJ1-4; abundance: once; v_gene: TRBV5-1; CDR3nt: TGCGCCAGCAGCTTGGTTGAGGGGACAGGGAATGAAAAACTGTTTTTT; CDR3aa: CASSLVEGTGNEKLFF
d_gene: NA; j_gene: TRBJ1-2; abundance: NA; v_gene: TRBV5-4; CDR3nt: TGTGCCAGCACCCAGGGGAGCTATGGCTACACCTTC; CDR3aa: CASTQGSYGYTF
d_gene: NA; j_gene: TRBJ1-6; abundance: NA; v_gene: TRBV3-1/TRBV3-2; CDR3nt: TGTGCCAGCAGCCACCCTAACTCCGGTTCACCCCTCCACTTT; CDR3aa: CASSHPNSGSPLHF
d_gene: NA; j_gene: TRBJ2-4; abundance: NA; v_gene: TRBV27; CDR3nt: TGTGCCAGCAGTTTATCGCGGCAGGGAAACATTCAGTACTTC; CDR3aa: CASSLSRQGNIQYF
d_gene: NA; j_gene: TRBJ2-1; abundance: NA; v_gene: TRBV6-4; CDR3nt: TGTGCCAGCAGTGACTCAACTTCGAGCTCCTACAATGAGCAGTTCTTC; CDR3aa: CASSDSTSSSYNEQFF
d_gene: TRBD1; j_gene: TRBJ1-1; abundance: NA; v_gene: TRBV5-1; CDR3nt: TGCGCCAGCAGCCAAGGAGGGACAGGGATGAACACTGAAGCTTTCTTT; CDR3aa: CASSQGGTGMNTEAFF
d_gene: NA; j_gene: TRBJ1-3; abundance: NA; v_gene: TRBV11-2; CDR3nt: TGTGCCAGCAGCTTTTCCCTCTCTGGAAACACCATATATTTT; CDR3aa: CASSFSLSGNTIYF
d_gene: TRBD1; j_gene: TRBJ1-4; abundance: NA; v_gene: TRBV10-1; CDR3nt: TGCGCCAGCAGTTTTGGACAGGGCGACAAACTGTTTTTT; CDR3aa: CASSFGQGDKLFF
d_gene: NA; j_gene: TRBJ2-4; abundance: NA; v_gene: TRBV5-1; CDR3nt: TGCGCCAGCAGATATAAGGCAGGGGCGAAAACCAAAAACATTCAGTACTTC; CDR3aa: CASRYKAGAKTKNIQYF
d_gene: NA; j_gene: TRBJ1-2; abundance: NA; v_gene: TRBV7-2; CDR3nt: TGTGCCAGCAGCTTAGTTGTCGGGGGGCCCTATGGCTACACCTTC; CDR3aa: CASSLVVGGPYGYTF
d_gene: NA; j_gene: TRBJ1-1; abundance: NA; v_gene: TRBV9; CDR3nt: TGTGCCAGCAGCGTAGTAGAGGGGACACCTTGGGGCGGGACTGAAGCTTTCTTT; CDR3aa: CASSVVEGTPWGGTEAFF
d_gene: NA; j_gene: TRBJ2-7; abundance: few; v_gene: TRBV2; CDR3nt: TGTGCCAGCAACCGGGACACCAACTACGAGCAGTACTTC; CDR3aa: CASNRDTNYEQYF
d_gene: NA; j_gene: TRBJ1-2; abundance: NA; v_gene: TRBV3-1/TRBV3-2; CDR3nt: TGTGCCAGCAGCCAATCCGGGGTCTATGGCTACACCTTC; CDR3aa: CASSQSGVYGYTF
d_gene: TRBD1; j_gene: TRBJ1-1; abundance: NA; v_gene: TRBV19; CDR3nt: TGTGCCAGTAGAGTAACAGGGGGCACTGAAGCTTTCTTT; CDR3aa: CASRVTGGTEAFF
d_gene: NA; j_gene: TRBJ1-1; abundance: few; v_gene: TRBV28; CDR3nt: TGTGCCAGCAGTCCTGCGACAGGCGGAAACACTGAAGCTTTCTTT; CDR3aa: CASSPATGGNTEAFF
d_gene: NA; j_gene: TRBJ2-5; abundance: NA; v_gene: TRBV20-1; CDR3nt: TGCAGTGTCCTTTTCGGAGAGACCCAGTACTTC; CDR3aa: CSVLFGETQYF
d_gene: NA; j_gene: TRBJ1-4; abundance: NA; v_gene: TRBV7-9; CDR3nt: TGTGCCAGCAGAGGTTTCGGGGAAAAACTGTTTTTT; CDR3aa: CASRGFGEKLFF
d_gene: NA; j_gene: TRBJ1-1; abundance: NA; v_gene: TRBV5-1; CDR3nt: TGCGCCAGCAGCTCCGGGCGGGGGGCATCGAACACTGAAGCTTTCTTT; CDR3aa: CASSSGRGASNTEAFF